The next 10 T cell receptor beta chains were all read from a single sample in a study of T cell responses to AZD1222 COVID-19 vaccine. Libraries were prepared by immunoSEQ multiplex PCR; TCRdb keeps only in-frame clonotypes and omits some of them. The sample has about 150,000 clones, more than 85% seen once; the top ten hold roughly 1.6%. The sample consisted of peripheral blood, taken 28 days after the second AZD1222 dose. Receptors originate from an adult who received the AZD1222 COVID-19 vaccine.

The chain's CDR3 is CASTPRATLTSPLHF. The CDR3 DNA reads TGTGCCAGCACACCGCGGGCTACCCTTACTTCACCCCTCCACTTT. The V gene is TRBV27, the J gene TRBJ1-6; no definite D call. Germline assignment: CDR1 MNHEY and CDR2 SMNVEV (reference sequence). Trimming shortened V by 7 bases and J by 9 bases, and 19 bases separated the two germline ends. The CDR3 is 15 amino acids.

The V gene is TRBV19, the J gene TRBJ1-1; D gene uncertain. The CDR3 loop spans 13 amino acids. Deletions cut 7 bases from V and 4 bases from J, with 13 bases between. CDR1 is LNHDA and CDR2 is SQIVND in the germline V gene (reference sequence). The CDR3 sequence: CASTLLLGTEAFF. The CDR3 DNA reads TGTGCCAGTACTCTCCTACTTGGCACTGAAGCTTTCTTT.

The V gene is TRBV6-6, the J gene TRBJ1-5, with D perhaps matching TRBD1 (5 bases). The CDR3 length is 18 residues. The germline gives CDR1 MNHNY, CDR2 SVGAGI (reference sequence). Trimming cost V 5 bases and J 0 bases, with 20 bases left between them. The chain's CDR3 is CASSPSIWDPSSNQPQHF. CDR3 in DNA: TGTGCCAGCAGTCCCTCAATTTGGGACCCCAGTAGCAATCAGCCCCAGCATTTT.

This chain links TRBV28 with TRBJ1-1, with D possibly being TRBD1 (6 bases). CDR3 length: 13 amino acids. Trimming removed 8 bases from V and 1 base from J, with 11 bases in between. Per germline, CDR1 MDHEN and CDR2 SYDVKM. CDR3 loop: CASQGQTNTEAFF. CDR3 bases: TGTGCCAGCCAGGGGCAGACGAACACTGAAGCTTTCTTT.

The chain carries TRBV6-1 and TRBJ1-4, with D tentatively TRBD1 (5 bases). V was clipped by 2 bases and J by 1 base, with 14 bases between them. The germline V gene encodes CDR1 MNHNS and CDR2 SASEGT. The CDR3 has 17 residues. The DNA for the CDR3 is TGTGCCAGCAGTGAACCGGGGACCCTTGTAACTAATGAAAAACTGTTTTTT. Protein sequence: CASSEPGTLVTNEKLFF.

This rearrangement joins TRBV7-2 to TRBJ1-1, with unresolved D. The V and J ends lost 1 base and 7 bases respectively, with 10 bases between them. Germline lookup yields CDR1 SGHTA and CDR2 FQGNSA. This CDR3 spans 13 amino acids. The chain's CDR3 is CASSLGEIFEAFF. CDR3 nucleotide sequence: TGTGCCAGCAGCTTAGGAGAAATTTTTGAAGCTTTCTTT.

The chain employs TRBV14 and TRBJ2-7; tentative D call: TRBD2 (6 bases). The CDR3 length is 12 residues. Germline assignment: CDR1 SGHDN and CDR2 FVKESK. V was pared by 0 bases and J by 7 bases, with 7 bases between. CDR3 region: CASSQDRGEQYF. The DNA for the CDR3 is TGTGCCAGCAGCCAAGATCGGGGGGAGCAGTACTTC.

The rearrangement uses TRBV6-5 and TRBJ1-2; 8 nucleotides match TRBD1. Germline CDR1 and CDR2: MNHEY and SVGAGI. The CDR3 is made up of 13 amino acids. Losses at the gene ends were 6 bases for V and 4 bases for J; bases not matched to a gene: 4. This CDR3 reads CASSPDRGYGYTF. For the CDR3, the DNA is TGTGCCAGCAGCCCCGACAGGGGCTATGGCTACACCTTC.

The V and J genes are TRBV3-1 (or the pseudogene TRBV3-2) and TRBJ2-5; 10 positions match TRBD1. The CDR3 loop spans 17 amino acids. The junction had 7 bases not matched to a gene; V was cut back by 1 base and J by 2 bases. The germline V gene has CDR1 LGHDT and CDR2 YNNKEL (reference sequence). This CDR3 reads CASSQGTGTGVQETQYF. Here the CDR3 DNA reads TGTGCCAGCAGCCAAGGGACCGGGACAGGGGTTCAAGAGACCCAGTACTTC.

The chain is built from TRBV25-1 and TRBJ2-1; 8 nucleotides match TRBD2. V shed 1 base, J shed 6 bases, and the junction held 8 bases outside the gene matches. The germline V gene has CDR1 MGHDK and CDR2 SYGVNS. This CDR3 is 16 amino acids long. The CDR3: CASSESSGGLFNEQFF. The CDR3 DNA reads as TGTGCCAGCAGTGAATCCAGCGGGGGCCTCTTCAATGAGCAGTTCTTC.